The 28 T cell receptor beta chains below all came from one sample that was sequenced in a study of blood T cell repertoires in COVID-19 (dated by TCRdb to 2019 to 2021). The method was the immunoSEQ multiplex PCR assay. Not all clones reach the TCRdb copy of this immuneACCESS table, which keeps in-frame sequences only. Checked studies attribute under half of the gap to unresolved V genes and leave the rest unexplained. This sample has about 210,000 clones in its table, and about 92% of those were observed once. The ten largest account for approximately 1.2% of the sample. Specimen: peripheral blood. The source is a man aged 30-40 years with acute or convalescent COVID-19.

The J gene is TRBJ1-1, the V gene TRBV15, with D possibly being TRBD1 (5 bases). Germline CDR1 is LNHNV and CDR2 is YYDKDF (reference sequence). Trimming removed 5 bases from V and 1 base from J, with 8 bases in between. This CDR3 region has 13 residues. This CDR3 is CATSLQGNTEAFF. The CDR3 DNA is TGTGCCACCAGCCTCCAGGGGAACACTGAAGCTTTCTTT.

J is TRBJ2-2 and V is TRBV18, with TRBD2 matching 8 bases. This CDR3 is built from 16 residues. Per the germline V gene, CDR1 is KGHSH and CDR2 is LQKENI. J lost 1 base, V lost 3 bases, and 4 bases had no gene match. The CDR3 sequence is CASSPAGTRNTGELFF. The CDR3 DNA sequence: TGTGCCAGCTCACCTGCCGGGACTAGGAACACCGGGGAGCTGTTTTTT.

This chain uses TRBV28 with TRBJ2-1, with 8 bases matching TRBD2. Trimming removed 3 bases from V and 6 bases from J; junction bases left unmatched: 7. From germline, CDR1 is MDHEN and CDR2 SYDVKM. This CDR3 is 15 amino acids long. This CDR3 is CASSLGGLDGNEQFF. CDR3 bases: TGTGCCAGCAGTTTGGGGGGACTAGATGGCAATGAGCAGTTCTTC.

The V call is TRBV28, the J call TRBJ2-7; D is perhaps TRBD1 (6 bases). Germline lookup yields CDR1 MDHEN and CDR2 SYDVKM. The CDR3 is 16 residues long. CDR3 DNA: TGTGCGTCTTTATATGATAATGGGGCAGGGGCCTACGAGCAGTACTTC. Translation: CASLYDNGAGAYEQYF.

The genes are TRBV4-2 and TRBJ1-1; 9 nucleotides line up with TRBD1. Germline CDR1 is LGHNA and CDR2 is YNFKEQ. Losses at the gene ends were 3 bases for V and 2 bases for J; bases not matched to a gene: 1. The CDR3 runs 14 residues. CDR3 region: CASSQDRGNTEAFF. As DNA, the CDR3 is TGTGCCAGCAGCCAGGACAGGGGAAACACTGAAGCTTTCTTT.

The J gene is TRBJ2-3, the V gene TRBV30; D perhaps matches TRBD2 (5 bases). V gave up 2 bases and J gave up 4 bases, with 13 bases separating them. The CDR3 sequence is 14 residues long. Germline-derived CDR1 and CDR2 are GTSNPN and SVGIG (reference sequence). This CDR3 is CAWSRGSSSDTQYF. CDR3 nucleotide sequence: TGTGCCTGGAGTCGAGGGAGTAGTTCAGATACGCAGTATTTT.

V gene TRBV12-3 or TRBV12-4 combines with J gene TRBJ2-7; possible D gene TRBD1, 5 bases. Trimming shortened V by 3 bases and J by 5 bases, and 8 bases separated the two germline ends. The length of the CDR3 is 12 residues. Here the CDR3 reads CASSFSGNEQYF. CDR3 in DNA: TGTGCCAGCAGTTTTTCAGGGAACGAGCAGTACTTC.

This sequence joins TRBV7-6 and TRBJ2-1; TRBD2 agrees at 10 bases. Germline V gene data show CDR1 as SGHVS and CDR2 as FNYEAQ. V shed 5 bases, J shed 6 bases, and the junction held 7 bases outside the gene matches. The CDR3 is made up of 15 amino acids. Here the CDR3 DNA reads TGTGCCAGCAGCACCGGGGCTAGCGGGAGCAATGAGCAGTTCTTC. This translates into CASSTGASGSNEQFF. Full variable domain (outside the CDR3, taken from reference TRBV7-6 and TRBJ2-1): GAGVSQSPRYKVTKRGQDVALRCDPISGHVSLYWYRQALGQGPEFLTYFNYEAQQDKSGLPNDRFSAERPEGSISTLTIQRTEQRDSAMYRCASSTGASGSNEQFFGPGTRLTVL.

The chain combines TRBV28 with TRBJ2-7; a possible D gene is TRBD2 (5 bases). V lost 2 bases and J lost 2, with 10 bases in between. Looked up from germline, CDR1 is MDHEN and CDR2 is SYDVKM. The CDR3 is made up of 14 amino acids. The CDR3 DNA sequence: TGTGCCAGCAGTTTAGTTCGGGGAGCCTACGAGCAGTACTTC. Its protein product is CASSLVRGAYEQYF.

The CDR3 nucleotides are TGCGCCAGCAGCTCGACTCCGAAAACGAGGAACATTCAGTACTTC. This codes for CASSSTPKTRNIQYF. The chain has TRBV4-1 and TRBJ2-4, with D unresolved. V was cut by 5 bases and J by 7 bases, with 18 bases left in between. Germline values: CDR1 MGHRA, CDR2 YSYEKL. The CDR3 spans 15 residues.

This chain joins TRBV19 and TRBJ2-7; 9 nucleotides line up with TRBD1. This CDR3 contains 15 residues. CDR1 and CDR2 (germline): LNHDA, SQIVND (reference sequence). V was clipped by 3 bases and J by 4 bases; unmatched bases: 7. The CDR3 here is CASSIGQGKVYEQYF. DNA for the CDR3: TGTGCCAGTAGTATCGGACAGGGGAAGGTTTACGAGCAGTACTTC.

The chain carries TRBV28 and TRBJ1-1; 10 positions agree with TRBD1. Germline assignment: CDR1 MDHEN and CDR2 SYDVKM. This CDR3 region has 15 residues. Trimming cost V 6 bases and J 11 bases; bases outside gene matches: 15. The CDR3 coding sequence is TGTGCCAGCAGGACAGGGGGCGCCGGTGCAGATTGGGCTTTCTTT. Translating it yields CASRTGGAGADWAFF.

V and J are TRBV11-2 and TRBJ2-1; the D gene is possibly TRBD2 (6 bases). Germline V CDR1 and CDR2: SGHAT, FQNNGV. CDR3 length: 16 amino acids. The germline V and J ends were trimmed by 6 bases and 0 bases, with 15 bases remaining between them. CDR3 nucleotides: TGTGCCAGCAGGCCCCTAGCGCCCAGCTCCTACAATGAGCAGTTCTTC. Residues: CASRPLAPSSYNEQFF.

J is TRBJ1-3 and V is TRBV15; D gene unclear. The CDR3 has 16 residues. CDR1 is LNHNV, CDR2 YYDKDF, per germline (reference sequence). V was pared by 1 base and J by 5 bases, with 15 bases between. The CDR3 here is CATSRGSRGYRNTIYF. CDR3 DNA sequence: TGTGCCACCAGCAGAGGCTCCAGAGGGTATCGAAACACCATATATTTT.

The genes are TRBV5-1 and TRBJ1-6, with D uncertain. This CDR3 has 16 amino acids. Looked up from germline, CDR1 is SGHRS and CDR2 is YFSETQ. Trimming pared 4 bases from V and 0 bases from J, leaving 11 bases between. The CDR3 loop is CASSRRQSSYNSPLHF. CDR3 DNA: TGCGCCAGCAGCAGGCGGCAGAGCTCCTATAATTCACCCCTCCACTTT.

The chain couples TRBV6-5 to TRBJ1-4, with D unresolved. The CDR3 runs 13 residues. V shed 5 bases and J shed 7 bases, with 11 bases lying between them. CDR1 is MNHEY and CDR2 is SVGAGI in the germline V gene. The CDR3 reads CASSLGRVEKLFF. As DNA, the CDR3 is TGTGCCAGCAGTCTAGGGAGAGTTGAAAAACTGTTTTTT.

The rearrangement uses TRBV27 and TRBJ1-1, with a tentative D call TRBD1 (6 bases). Germline CDR1 reads MNHEY; CDR2 reads SMNVEV (reference sequence). Trimming stripped 7 bases from V and 4 bases from J, with 13 bases between. This CDR3 contains 13 residues. DNA for the CDR3: TGTGCCAGCAAACTGACAGGAGTCACTGAAGCTTTCTTT. This encodes CASKLTGVTEAFF.

Concerning this clone: The same CDR3 is also encoded by other DNA sequences in this sample. This chain links TRBV5-6 with TRBJ1-2; a weak D match, TRBD1 (5 bases). This CDR3 region has 13 residues. Between the trimmed V and J ends, which lost 4 bases and 4 bases, there was a span of 11 bases. Germline CDR1 is SGHDT and CDR2 is YYEEEE. CDR3 residues: CASSRGGGYGYTF. The CDR3 region has the DNA TGTGCCAGCAGCCGCGGGGGGGGCTATGGCTACACCTTC.

The chain carries TRBV28 and TRBJ2-7; possibly TRBD1 for D (5 bases). Looked up from germline, CDR1 is MDHEN and CDR2 is SYDVKM. The CDR3 has 12 amino acids. The V and J ends lost 7 bases and 1 base respectively, with 8 bases between them. The CDR3 loop reads CASTDSSYEQYF. The CDR3 coding sequence is TGTGCCAGCACCGACAGTTCCTACGAGCAGTACTTC. The complete variable domain, with remaining parts taken from reference TRBV28 and TRBJ2-7, reads DVKVTQSSRYLVKRTGEKVFLECVQDMDHENMFWYRQDPGLGLRLIYFSYDVKMKEKGDIPEGYSVSREKKERFSLILESASTNQTSMYLCASTDSSYEQYFGPGTRLTVT.

The rearrangement uses TRBV29-1 and TRBJ1-2, with 9 bases aligning to TRBD1. Germline assignment: CDR1 SQVTM and CDR2 ANQGSEA. The CDR3 has 11 residues. V dropped 6 bases and J dropped 8; count of bases not matched to a gene: 4. The CDR3 sequence is CSVQGARGYTF. CDR3 DNA: TGCAGCGTACAGGGGGCTAGGGGCTACACCTTC.

The chain employs TRBV5-5 and TRBJ1-3, with 9 bases matching TRBD1. Germline V lookup: CDR1 SGHKS, CDR2 YYEKEE (reference sequence). J lost 0 bases, V lost 1 base, and 5 bases had no gene match. This CDR3 region has 17 residues. The CDR3 DNA follows: TGTGCCAGCAGCTTGCTCGGACAGGGGAACTCTGGAAACACCATATATTTT. Amino acid sequence: CASSLLGQGNSGNTIYF. Supplemented by reference TRBV5-5 and TRBJ1-3, the full variable domain reads DAGVTQSPTHLIKTRGQQVTLRCSPISGHKSVSWYQQVLGQGPQFIFQYYEKEERGRGNFPDRFSARQFPNYSSELNVNALLLGDSALYLCASSLLGQGNSGNTIYFGEGSWLTVV.

The chain carries TRBV9 and TRBJ2-1; 8 bases are a match to TRBD1. The CDR3 consists of 15 residues. Germline V lookup: CDR1 SGDLS, CDR2 YYNGEE. Trimming took 3 bases from V and 7 from J; bases not matched to a gene: 9. The CDR3 sequence: CASSALDRGGNEQFF. The CDR3 region has the DNA TGTGCCAGCAGCGCCCTAGACAGGGGTGGTAATGAGCAGTTCTTC.

The chain recombines TRBV10-3 with TRBJ2-7; 16 nucleotides agree with TRBD2. The CDR3 is 16 amino acids. The germline V gene encodes CDR1 ENHRY and CDR2 SYGVKD. The junction had 6 bases not matched to a gene; V was cut back by 6 bases and J by 4 bases. The CDR3 loop is CAISEPGLAGGYEQYF. Here the CDR3 DNA reads TGTGCCATCAGCGAGCCGGGACTAGCGGGAGGGTACGAGCAGTACTTC.

CDR3 nucleotides: TGTGCCAGCAAAGGACTAGCGGGAGGTCAGTACGAGCAGTACTTC. Translating gives CASKGLAGGQYEQYF. The chain recombines TRBV6-5 with TRBJ2-7; 14 nucleotides line up with TRBD2. CDR3 size: 15 residues. Per germline, CDR1 MNHEY and CDR2 SVGAGI. Trimming took 7 bases from V and 4 from J; bases not matched to a gene: 6.

The gene calls are TRBV6-1 and TRBJ2-3; 9 positions agree with TRBD1. Germline V gene lookup returns CDR1 MNHNS and CDR2 SASEGT. Trimming at V came to 0 bases and at J to 5 bases, leaving 6 bases not matched to a gene. This CDR3 has 16 amino acids. CDR3 sequence reads: CASSEATGGRGDTQYF. CDR3 DNA sequence: TGTGCCAGCAGTGAAGCCACAGGGGGCCGGGGAGATACGCAGTATTTT.

The chain joins TRBV7-2 to TRBJ2-1; possibly TRBD1 for D (6 bases). This CDR3 region has 14 residues. Trimming stripped 2 bases from V and 4 bases from J, with 9 bases between. The germline CDR1 and CDR2 sequences are SGHTA and FQGNSA. The CDR3 nucleotides read TGTGCCAGCAGCTTACCAGGACAGTACAATGAGCAGTTCTTC. Translating gives CASSLPGQYNEQFF.

CDR3 loop: CASSLGTGLGYTF. The CDR3 coding sequence is TGTGCCAGTAGTCTCGGGACAGGCCTAGGCTACACCTTC. This chain joins TRBV19 and TRBJ1-2; 8 bases map to TRBD1. After removal of 5 bases from V and 8 bases from J, the junction contained 7 bases not matched to a gene. CDR3 length equals 13 residues. The germline V gene has CDR1 LNHDA and CDR2 SQIVND (reference sequence).

The rearrangement joins TRBV6-4 to TRBJ2-2, with 8 nucleotides matching TRBD2. From germline, CDR1 is MRHNA and CDR2 SNTAGT. This CDR3 has 14 amino acids. With 5 bases clipped from V and 5 bases from J, the junction kept 4 bases outside the gene matches. CDR3 protein: CASSPGLGTGELFF. For the CDR3, the DNA is TGTGCCAGCAGTCCGGGACTAGGGACCGGGGAGCTGTTTTTT.